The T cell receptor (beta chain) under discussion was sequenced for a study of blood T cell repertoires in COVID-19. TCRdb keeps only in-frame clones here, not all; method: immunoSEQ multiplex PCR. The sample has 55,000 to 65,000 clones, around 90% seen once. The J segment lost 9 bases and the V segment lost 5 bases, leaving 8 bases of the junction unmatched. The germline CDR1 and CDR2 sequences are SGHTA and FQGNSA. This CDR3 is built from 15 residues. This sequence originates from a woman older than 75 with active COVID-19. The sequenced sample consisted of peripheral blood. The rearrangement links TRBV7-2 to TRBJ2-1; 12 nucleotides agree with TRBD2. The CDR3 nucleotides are TGTGCCAGCAGCGTGACTAGCGGGAGCTCTAGTGAGCAGTTCTTC. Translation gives CASSVTSGSSSEQFF.